What follows describes a single T cell receptor (beta chain). CDR1 and CDR2 from the germline V gene are MGHRA and YSYEKL. The CDR3 is made up of 13 amino acids. V was shortened by 0 bases and J by 5 bases, with 6 bases between the two germline ends. This entry belongs to a study of CD8 T cells in Susac syndrome. Reverse transcription of roughly 0.45 to 1 ug RNA used random hexamers. TCRdb fed the immunoSEQ multiplex PCR reads into MiXCR, producing one record per CDR3 protein. The sample lists 400,000 or so distinct CDR3 sequences; 85% to 90% were seen once. This TCR came from a human donor with multiple sclerosis. The sample consisted of CD8+ T cells from PBMCs. V and J are TRBV4-1 and TRBJ2-3; D not resolved. Written as DNA, the CDR3 is TGCGCCAGCAGCCAAGATCTGGGAGATACGCAGTATTTT. It codes for CASSQDLGDTQYF.